The T cell receptor beta chain under discussion was sequenced for a study of cytomegalovirus exposure and HLA in healthy donors. The study, taken as a whole, reports: With high specificity and sensitivity, the classifier reportedly diagnosed cytomegalovirus status.

The CDR3 totals 18 residues. Germline trimming cut 4 bases from V and 4 bases from J; bases unmatched to any gene: 10. Germline assignment: CDR1 SGHTA and CDR2 FQGNSA. The PCR ran on 60 Vbeta and 13 Jbeta primers. Using immunoSEQ multiplex PCR, the repertoire was profiled, and TCRdb retains in-frame clones only, with some absent. The repertoire table contains about 210,000 clones. Points on this clone: The antigen is not known.

The chain joins TRBV7-2 to TRBJ2-7; 16 nucleotides line up with TRBD2. This receptor was taken from a woman in her thirties in good health and CMV-seropositive. The specimen was PBMCs. The CDR3 is CASSWTGTSGRARYEQYF. As DNA, the CDR3 is TGTGCCAGCAGCTGGACCGGGACTAGCGGGAGGGCCCGGTACGAGCAGTACTTC.